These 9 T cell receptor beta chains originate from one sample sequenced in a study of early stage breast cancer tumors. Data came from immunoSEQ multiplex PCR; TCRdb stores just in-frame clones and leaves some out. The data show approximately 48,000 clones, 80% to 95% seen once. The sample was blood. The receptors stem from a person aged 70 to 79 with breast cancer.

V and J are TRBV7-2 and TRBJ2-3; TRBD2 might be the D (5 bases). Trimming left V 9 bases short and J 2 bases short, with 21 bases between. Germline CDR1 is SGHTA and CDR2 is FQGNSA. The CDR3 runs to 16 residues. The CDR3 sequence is CAREELAAKDTDTQYF. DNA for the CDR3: TGTGCCAGGGAGGAGTTGGCAGCCAAAGACACAGATACGCAGTATTTT.

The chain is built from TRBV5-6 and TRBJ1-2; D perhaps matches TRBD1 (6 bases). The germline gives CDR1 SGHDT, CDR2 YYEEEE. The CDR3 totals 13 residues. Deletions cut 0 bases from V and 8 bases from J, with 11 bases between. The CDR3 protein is CASSLGTGWGYTF. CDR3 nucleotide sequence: TGTGCCAGCAGCTTGGGCACAGGGTGGGGCTACACCTTC.

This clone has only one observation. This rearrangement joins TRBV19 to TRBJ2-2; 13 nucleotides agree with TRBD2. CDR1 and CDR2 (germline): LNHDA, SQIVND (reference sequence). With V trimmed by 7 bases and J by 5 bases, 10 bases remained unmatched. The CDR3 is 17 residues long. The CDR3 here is CASTLWGGLAGTGELFF. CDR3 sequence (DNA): TGTGCCAGTACCCTCTGGGGGGGACTAGCGGGAACCGGGGAGCTGTTTTTT.

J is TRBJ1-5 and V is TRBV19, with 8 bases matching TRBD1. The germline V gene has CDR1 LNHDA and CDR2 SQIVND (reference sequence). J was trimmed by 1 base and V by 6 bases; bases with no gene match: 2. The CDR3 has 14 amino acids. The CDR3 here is CASRHRGSNQPQHF. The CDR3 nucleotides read TGTGCCAGTAGACACAGGGGGAGCAATCAGCCCCAGCATTTT. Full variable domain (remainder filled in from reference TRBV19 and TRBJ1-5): DGGITQSPKYLFRKEGQNVTLSCEQNLNHDAMYWYRQDPGQGLRLIYYSQIVNDFQKGDIAEGYSVSREKKESFPLTVTSAQKNPTAFYLCASRHRGSNQPQHFGDGTRLSIL.

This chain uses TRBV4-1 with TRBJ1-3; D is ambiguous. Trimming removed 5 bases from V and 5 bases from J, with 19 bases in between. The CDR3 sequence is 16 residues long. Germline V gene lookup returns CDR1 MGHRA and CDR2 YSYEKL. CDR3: CASSSPGSAGRNTIYF. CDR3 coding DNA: TGCGCCAGCAGCTCCCCGGGATCGGCCGGAAGAAACACCATATATTTT.

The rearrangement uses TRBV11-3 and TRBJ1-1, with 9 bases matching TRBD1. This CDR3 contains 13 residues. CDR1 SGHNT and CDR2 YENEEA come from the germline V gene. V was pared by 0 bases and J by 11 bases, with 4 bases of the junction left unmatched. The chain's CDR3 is CASSLDRDREAFF. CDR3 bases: TGTGCCAGCAGCTTAGACCGGGACAGGGAGGCTTTCTTT.

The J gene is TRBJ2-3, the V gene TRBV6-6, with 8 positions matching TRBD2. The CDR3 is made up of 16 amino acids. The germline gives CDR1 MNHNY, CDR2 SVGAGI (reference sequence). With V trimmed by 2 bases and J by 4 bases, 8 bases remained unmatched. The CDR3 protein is CASSYVGRALADTQYF. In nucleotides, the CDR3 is TGTGCCAGCAGTTACGTCGGGAGGGCCTTGGCAGATACGCAGTATTTT.

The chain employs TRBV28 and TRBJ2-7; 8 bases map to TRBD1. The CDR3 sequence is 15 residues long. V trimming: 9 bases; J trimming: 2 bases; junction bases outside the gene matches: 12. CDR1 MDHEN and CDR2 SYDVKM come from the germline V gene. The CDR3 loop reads CASDPVGTGTYEQYF. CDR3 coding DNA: TGTGCCAGTGACCCCGTCGGGACAGGTACCTACGAGCAGTACTTC.

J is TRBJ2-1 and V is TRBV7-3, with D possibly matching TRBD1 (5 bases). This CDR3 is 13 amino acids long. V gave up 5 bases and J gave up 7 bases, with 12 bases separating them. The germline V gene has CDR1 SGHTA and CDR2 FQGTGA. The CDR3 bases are TGTGCCAGCAGCCAAAATAGGGGAAATGAGCAGTTCTTC. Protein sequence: CASSQNRGNEQFF.